These 13 T cell receptor beta chains share one sample of origin, sequenced in a study of blood T cell repertoires in COVID-19. Clones were sequenced by immunoSEQ multiplex PCR, and TCRdb holds only the in-frame ones, with some missing. The sample has around 94,000 clones, roughly 87% seen once. Input material: peripheral blood. All receptors come from a woman between 50 and 59 years old with COVID-19, enrolled during active disease.

The chain joins TRBV30 to TRBJ1-1, with D perhaps matching TRBD1 (5 bases). Germline assignment: CDR1 GTSNPN and CDR2 SVGIG (reference sequence). This CDR3 is built from 13 residues. The V end was cut by 5 bases, the J end by 1 base, with 11 bases between. The CDR3 bases are TGTGCCTGGGAAAAGGGGCCGAACACTGAAGCTTTCTTT. It yields the protein CAWEKGPNTEAFF.

The DNA of the CDR3 is TGTGCCAGCAGCCAAGGGCGGGGATACTATGGCTACACCTTC. Protein product: CASSQGRGYYGYTF. The chain joins TRBV3-1 (or the pseudogene TRBV3-2) to TRBJ1-2; D unresolved. V was pared by 1 base and J by 3 bases, with 9 bases between. The germline V gene encodes CDR1 LGHDT and CDR2 YNNKEL (reference sequence). This CDR3 region has 14 residues.

This clone has just one count. The rearrangement links TRBV19 to TRBJ2-7; tentatively, D is TRBD1 (6 bases). Germline lookup yields CDR1 LNHDA and CDR2 SQIVND (reference sequence). The V gene lost 1 base and the J gene lost 2 bases, with 15 bases spanning the gap. The CDR3 runs 16 residues. This CDR3 is CASSIGTAGDPYEQYF. In nucleotides, the CDR3 is TGTGCCAGTAGTATAGGGACCGCAGGGGATCCCTACGAGCAGTACTTC.

V gene TRBV29-1 combines with J gene TRBJ1-5, with D hard to call. This CDR3 has 13 residues. The germline gives CDR1 SQVTM, CDR2 ANQGSEA. The V and J ends lost 4 bases and 7 bases respectively, with 14 bases between them. The chain's CDR3 is CSVGYNQRQPQHF. The CDR3 region has the DNA TGCAGCGTTGGGTATAACCAGCGGCAGCCCCAGCATTTT.

This clone was seen only a few times. CDR3 protein: CASSPLGLAGVSNEQFF. The DNA for the CDR3 is TGCGCCAGCAGCCCCCTAGGGCTAGCGGGGGTCTCTAATGAGCAGTTCTTC. V and J are TRBV4-1 and TRBJ2-1; 10 nucleotides match TRBD2. CDR3 size: 17 residues. Germline assignment: CDR1 MGHRA and CDR2 YSYEKL. The V gene end was trimmed by 4 bases and the J gene end by 7 bases; junction bases not matched to a gene: 13.

This chain uses TRBV9 with TRBJ1-3, with a weak D call TRBD1 (6 bases). There are 19 residues in the CDR3. The V end was cut by 0 bases, the J end by 0 bases, with 19 bases between. CDR1 is SGDLS, CDR2 YYNGEE, per germline. The CDR3 sequence is CASSVAAVGAISSGNTIYF. CDR3 DNA: TGTGCCAGCAGCGTAGCGGCCGTGGGGGCGATTAGCTCTGGAAACACCATATATTTT.

This chain uses TRBV30 with TRBJ2-1; 9 nucleotides align to TRBD2. The CDR3 has 12 amino acids. Germline CDR1 GTSNPN, CDR2 SVGIG (reference sequence). Trimming removed 4 bases from V and 5 bases from J; junction bases left unmatched: 0. In DNA, the CDR3 is TGTGCCTGGACTAGCGGGGACAATGAGCAGTTCTTC. It encodes CAWTSGDNEQFF.

This rearrangement joins TRBV29-1 to TRBJ1-4; 8 nucleotides agree with TRBD1. Trimming cost V 5 bases and J 5 bases; bases outside gene matches: 4. Germline lookup yields CDR1 SQVTM and CDR2 ANQGSEA. CDR3 length equals 13 residues. CDR3: CSVPGTGNEKLFF. CDR3 DNA sequence: TGCAGCGTTCCCGGGACAGGAAATGAAAAACTGTTTTTT.

The chain is built from TRBV5-1 and TRBJ1-5; the match to TRBD1 covers 9 bases. Germline V gives CDR1 SGHRS, CDR2 YFSETQ. V dropped 1 base and J dropped 9; count of bases not matched to a gene: 5. The CDR3 totals 14 residues. The CDR3 sequence: CASSLWGQGLPQHF. The DNA of the CDR3 is TGCGCCAGCAGCTTGTGGGGACAGGGCCTGCCCCAGCATTTT.

The rearrangement uses TRBV11-3 and TRBJ1-1, with D perhaps matching TRBD1 (5 bases). V was cut by 1 base and J by 3 bases, with 15 bases left in between. The germline V gene has CDR1 SGHNT and CDR2 YENEEA. The CDR3 totals 16 residues. CDR3 amino acids: CASSLVVGARDTEAFF. The CDR3 nucleotides read TGTGCCAGCAGCTTAGTAGTTGGGGCACGGGACACTGAAGCTTTCTTT.

The CDR3 loop reads CASSNRDSETQYF. CDR3 DNA sequence: TGTGCCAGCAGTAACCGGGACAGTGAGACCCAGTACTTC. The chain couples TRBV9 to TRBJ2-5, with TRBD1 identical over 7 bases. The CDR3 loop spans 13 amino acids. Germline CDR1 reads SGDLS; CDR2 reads YYNGEE. V shed 5 bases and J 5 bases; nucleotides not matched to a gene: 6.

V gene TRBV11-2 combines with J gene TRBJ1-3; 7 bases are shared with TRBD1. Germline loops: CDR1 SGHAT, CDR2 FQNNGV. This CDR3 is 16 amino acids long. V lost 10 bases to trimming and J lost 0 bases; unmatched junction nucleotides: 12. CDR3 loop: CATKTGQKNSGNTIYF. The CDR3 DNA is TGTGCCACCAAGACGGGACAGAAAAACTCTGGAAACACCATATATTTT.

The V gene is TRBV20-1, the J gene TRBJ1-1; no definite D call. The CDR3 consists of 11 residues. The V gene's germline CDR1 is DFQATT and CDR2 SNEGSKA (reference sequence). V was clipped by 7 bases and J by 7 bases, with 13 bases between them. The CDR3 here is CSVSGNGEAFF. Written as DNA, the CDR3 is TGCAGTGTTTCCGGGAACGGTGAAGCTTTCTTT.